The 2 T cell receptor beta chains in this list originate from one sample, sequenced in a study of blood T cell repertoires in COVID-19. Repertoires were generated with immunoSEQ multiplex PCR, while TCRdb's copy carries only in-frame clones and drops some. The table includes roughly 90,000 clones, 80% to 90% detected once. Sequenced material: peripheral blood. Receptors were obtained from a man aged 45-60 years with COVID-19, enrolled during active disease.

Of note for this clone: The same CDR3 can be traced to other DNA sequences in this sample. J is TRBJ2-5 and V is TRBV4-1, with D unclear. CDR3 length: 14 amino acids. Trimming pared 1 base from V and 2 bases from J, leaving 8 bases between. CDR1 MGHRA and CDR2 YSYEKL come from the germline V gene. The DNA of the CDR3 is TGCGCCAGCAGCCAAGTTGGCGGACAAGAGACCCAGTACTTC. This translates into CASSQVGGQETQYF.

The chain combines TRBV7-6 with TRBJ2-3; 11 nucleotides align to TRBD2. Trimming at V came to 5 bases and at J to 2 bases, leaving 3 bases not matched to a gene. The CDR3 length is 15 residues. CDR1 is SGHVS, CDR2 FNYEAQ, per germline. The CDR3: CASSVLAGDTDTQYF. The CDR3 coding sequence is TGTGCCAGCAGCGTACTAGCGGGGGACACAGATACGCAGTATTTT.